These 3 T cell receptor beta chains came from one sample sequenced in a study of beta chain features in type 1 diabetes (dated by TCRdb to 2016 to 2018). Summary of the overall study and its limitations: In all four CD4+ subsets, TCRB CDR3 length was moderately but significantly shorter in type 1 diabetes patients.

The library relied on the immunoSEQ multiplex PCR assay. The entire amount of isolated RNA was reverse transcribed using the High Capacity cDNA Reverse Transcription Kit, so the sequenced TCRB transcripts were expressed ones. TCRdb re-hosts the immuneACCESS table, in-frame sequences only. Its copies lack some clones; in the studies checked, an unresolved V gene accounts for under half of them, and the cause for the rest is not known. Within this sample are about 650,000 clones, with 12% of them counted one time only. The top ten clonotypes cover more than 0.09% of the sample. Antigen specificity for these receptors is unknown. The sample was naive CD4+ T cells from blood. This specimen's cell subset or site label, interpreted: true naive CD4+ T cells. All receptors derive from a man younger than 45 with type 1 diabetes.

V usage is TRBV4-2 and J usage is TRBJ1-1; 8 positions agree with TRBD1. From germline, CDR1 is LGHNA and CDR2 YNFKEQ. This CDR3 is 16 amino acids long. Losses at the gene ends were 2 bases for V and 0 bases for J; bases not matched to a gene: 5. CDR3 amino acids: CASSQPRTGMNTEAFF. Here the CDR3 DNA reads TGTGCCAGCAGCCAACCAAGGACAGGGATGAACACTGAAGCTTTCTTT.

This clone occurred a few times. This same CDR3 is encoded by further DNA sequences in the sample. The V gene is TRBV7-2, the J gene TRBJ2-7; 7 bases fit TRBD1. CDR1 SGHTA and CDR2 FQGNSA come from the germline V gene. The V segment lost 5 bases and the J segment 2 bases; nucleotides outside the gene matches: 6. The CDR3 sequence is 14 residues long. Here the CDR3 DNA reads TGTGCCAGCAGCCCTCGACAGGGCCCCTACGAGCAGTACTTC. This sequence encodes CASSPRQGPYEQYF.

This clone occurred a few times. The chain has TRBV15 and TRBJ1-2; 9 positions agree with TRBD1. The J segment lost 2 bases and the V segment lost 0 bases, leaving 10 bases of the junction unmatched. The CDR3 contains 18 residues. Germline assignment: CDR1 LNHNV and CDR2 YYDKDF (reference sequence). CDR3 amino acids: CATSRDEPDRGGNYGYTF. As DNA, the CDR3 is TGTGCCACCAGCAGAGATGAACCGGACAGGGGAGGGAACTATGGCTACACCTTC.